This entry describes one T cell receptor beta chain. The antigen is undetermined. Sequencing was performed with immunoSEQ multiplex PCR; in TCRdb, only in-frame clones are kept and a portion is missing. The sample holds roughly 80,000 clones, roughly 80% seen once. The data belong to a study of radiotherapy plus CTLA-4 blockade in lung cancer. Whole-study context: Objective responses were recorded in around 18% of patients, with disease control recorded in 30% to 35%. General study findings and limits: Early clonal dynamics of blood T cells, together with interferon-beta, were reported as the best response predictor. In blood, TCR clones derived from the tumor expanded after radiotherapy plus ipilimumab.

Focal radiation with ipilimumab CTLA-4 blockade was given to patients with chemo-refractory metastatic non-small-cell lung cancer. Germline V CDR1 and CDR2: SGHAT, FQDESV (reference sequence). V shed 0 bases and J shed 4 bases, with 10 bases lying between them. The CDR3 extends over 14 amino acids. The chain joins TRBV11-1 to TRBJ2-7, with TRBD2 as a possible D gene (7 bases). This TCR was recovered from a human donor with non-small cell lung cancer whose response to radiotherapy plus ipilimumab could not be evaluated. The specimen was peripheral blood, collected from a patient treated with radiotherapy plus ipilimumab. For the CDR3, the DNA is TGTGCCAGCAGCTTAGCCGCGGGGGCGTACGAGCAGTACTTC. Translating gives CASSLAAGAYEQYF.